This T cell receptor beta chain was identified during a study of a mutant IDH1 vaccine in newly diagnosed glioma (dated by TCRdb to about 2021). Broadly, across the study: Patients were given eight vaccinations, in weeks 1, 3, 5, 7, 11, 15, 19 and 23, which matched visits V03 through V10. The approximately 33 treated patients were approximately 62% male and roughly 40% female, with a mean age of approximately 40 years. Before enrollment, most patients had been given radiochemotherapy with temozolomide as standard therapy, while the rest had received either radiotherapy alone or temozolomide alone. For exploratory analyses, longitudinal TCRB deep sequencing was carried out in around 24 treated patients wherever samples were available. In the chemotherapy-containing groups, vaccination started alongside temozolomide cycles, whereas in patients who had radiotherapy alone it started 4-6 weeks after radiotherapy. Six visits were used for peripheral blood collection: V03 (baseline), V05, V07, V10, V12 and V13. The paper's findings and limits, for the study overall: No apparent relationship was observed between pseudoprogression and alterations in the top peripheral T cell clonotypes detected by TCRB sequencing. Selection of PBMC samples for TCRB deep sequencing was based on availability. The authors stated that sample limitations prevented analyses of patient blood samples from being reproduced. Immune responses induced by the vaccine were seen in over 90% of patients across multiple MHC alleles.

Library prep was done by the immunoSEQ multiplex PCR assay. The hsTCRB Kit was used according to the manufacturer's protocol to amplify rearranged TCR beta chain sequences. TCRB libraries were sequenced on an Illumina MiSeq. The authors processed their data as follows. The kit vendor's proprietary platform handled demultiplexing, trimming and gene mapping. TCRdb provides this immuneACCESS table in a form limited to in-frame rearrangements. Some clones are lacking; in checked studies, under half of them reflect an unresolved V gene, and why the rest are absent is not known. D and trimming were read from the DNA, whereas the V and J calls and clone size are those reported in that table. This sample comprises some 60,000 clones, more than 80% of them detected only once. 3.6% of the sample belongs to the ten largest clones. The CDR3 holds 12 amino acids from the cysteine to the phenylalanine. The DNA shown is the 36-base CDR3, in frame from base 1. Taken from the germline V gene, the CDR1 and CDR2 loops are SQVTM and ANQGSEA.

About this clone itself: The specificity of this receptor is unknown. The junction shows a germline mismatch at one end, possibly a read error.

Reading the label with the study, this specimen's time point is: week 11, during vaccination. Each vaccine dose, consisting of 300 ug of a 20-mer mutant IDH1 peptide in Montanide, was administered subcutaneously with topical imiquimod. Newly diagnosed WHO grade 3 or 4 IDH1-mutant astrocytomas showing loss of nuclear ATRX were present in the donors. The samples were drawn from NOA16, a multicentre, single-arm, open-label phase I trial in Germany that tested a mutant IDH1 peptide vaccine in humans for the first time. Genomic DNA for TCRB sequencing was extracted from EDTA blood using the DNeasy Blood and Tissue Kit.

The rearrangement combines TRBV29-1 with TRBJ2-7, with the D gene too uncertain to name. The TCR was taken from a man aged 25 to 40 with glioma. The sequencing used PBMCs, collected from a glioma patient whose treatment included an IDH1 peptide vaccine. CDR3 protein: CSVEDGTYGQYF. The DNA sequence is given as TGCAGCGTCGAAGACGGTACCTACGGGCAGTACTTC.